The T cell receptor (beta chain) described here comes from a study of blood T cells in healthy people across ages. The length of the CDR3 is 14 residues. V shed 3 bases and J shed 5 bases, with 12 bases lying between them. The V gene's germline CDR1 is SGHKS and CDR2 YYEKEE (reference sequence). This clonotype was seen a handful of times. A sample-barcoded 5' primer and a J-beta primer mix were used in a second PCR of roughly 7 to 12 cycles. MiXCR, run by TCRdb on the 5' RACE reads, gives a single entry per CDR3 protein. There are around 800,000 distinct CDR3 sequences in the sample; roughly 26% occur only once, and over 2.5% lies in the top ten. This sample also belongs to another study, concerning T cells of mothers and their children.

Sequenced sample: blood. The genes are TRBV5-5 and TRBJ1-5, with a weak D call TRBD1 (6 bases). The sequence derives from a boy between 5 and 17 years old in good health. The CDR3 DNA is TGTGCCAGCAGCTCGGGACAAAACTATCAGCCCCAGCATTTT. This gives the protein CASSSGQNYQPQHF.